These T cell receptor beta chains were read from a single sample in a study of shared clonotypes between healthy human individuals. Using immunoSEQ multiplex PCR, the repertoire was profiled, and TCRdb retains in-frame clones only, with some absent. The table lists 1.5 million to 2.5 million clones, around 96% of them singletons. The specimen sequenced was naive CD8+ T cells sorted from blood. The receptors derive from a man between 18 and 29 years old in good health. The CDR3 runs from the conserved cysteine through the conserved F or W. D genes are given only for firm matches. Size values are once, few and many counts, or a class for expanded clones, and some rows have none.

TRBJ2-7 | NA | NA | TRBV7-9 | CASSLDQGRYEQYF | TGTGCCAGCAGCTTAGATCAGGGGCGTTACGAGCAGTACTTC
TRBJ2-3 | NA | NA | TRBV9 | CASSVQGRTDTQYF | TGTGCCAGCAGCGTTCAAGGGCGAACAGATACGCAGTATTTT
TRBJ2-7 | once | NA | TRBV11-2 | CASSLVGDTSYEQYF | TGTGCCAGCAGCTTAGTTGGGGACACCTCCTACGAGCAGTACTTC
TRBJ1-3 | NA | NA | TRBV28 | CASSFYLLGSGNTIYF | TGTGCCAGCAGTTTCTATCTCTTGGGGTCTGGAAACACCATATATTTT
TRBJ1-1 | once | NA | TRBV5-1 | CASSLVPDKLITFF | TGCGCCAGCAGCTTGGTCCCGGACAAGTTGATAACTTTCTTT
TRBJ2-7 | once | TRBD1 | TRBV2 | CASSDRGSSYEQYF | TGTGCCAGCAGTGACAGGGGGAGCTCCTACGAGCAGTACTTC
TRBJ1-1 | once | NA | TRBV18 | CASSPGQIYTEAFF | TGTGCCAGCTCACCAGGACAGATTTACACTGAAGCTTTCTTT
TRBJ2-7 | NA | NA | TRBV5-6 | CASKEGVLLDDEQYF | TGTGCCAGCAAGGAGGGGGTGCTTTTAGACGACGAGCAGTACTTC
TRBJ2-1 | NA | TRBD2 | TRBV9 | CASNGGSQYNEQFF | TGTGCCAGCAACGGGGGGTCACAATACAATGAGCAGTTCTTC
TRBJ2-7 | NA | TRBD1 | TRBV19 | CASRYRDRGDEQYF | TGTGCCAGTCGTTACCGGGACAGGGGCGACGAGCAGTACTTC
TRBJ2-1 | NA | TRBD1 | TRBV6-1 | CASSEWGQGVYNEQFF | TGTGCCAGCAGTGAATGGGGACAGGGGGTGTACAATGAGCAGTTCTTC
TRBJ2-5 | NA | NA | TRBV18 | CASSQTDNLETQYF | TGTGCCAGCTCACAAACGGACAATTTAGAGACCCAGTACTTC
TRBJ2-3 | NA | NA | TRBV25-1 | CASSEWSAKDTQYF | TGTGCCAGCAGTGAATGGTCTGCAAAAGATACGCAGTATTTT
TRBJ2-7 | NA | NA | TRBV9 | CASSVWGGPSYEQYF | TGTGCCAGCAGCGTATGGGGCGGGCCATCCTACGAGCAGTACTTC
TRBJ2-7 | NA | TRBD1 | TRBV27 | CASSMTGGGYEQYF | TGTGCCAGCAGTATGACAGGGGGCGGCTACGAGCAGTACTTC
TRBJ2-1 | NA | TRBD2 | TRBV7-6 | CASSLGLAGGLPYNEQFF | TGTGCCAGCAGCTTAGGACTAGCGGGGGGATTGCCCTACAATGAGCAGTTCTTC
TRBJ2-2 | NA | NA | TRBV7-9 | CASSPTGELFF | TGTGCCAGCAGCCCAACCGGGGAGCTGTTTTTT
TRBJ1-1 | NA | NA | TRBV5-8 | CASSLDQQGTEAFF | TGTGCCAGCAGCTTGGACCAACAAGGGACTGAAGCTTTCTTT
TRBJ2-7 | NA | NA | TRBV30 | CAWNPDTEPYEQYF | TGTGCCTGGAATCCGGACACTGAACCCTACGAGCAGTACTTC
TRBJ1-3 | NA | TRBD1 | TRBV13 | CASSFDRGSGNTIYF | TGTGCCAGCAGCTTCGACAGGGGCTCTGGAAACACCATATATTTT
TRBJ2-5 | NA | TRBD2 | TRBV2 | CASRALSREGPETQYF | TGTGCCAGCAGAGCCCTCTCGCGGGAGGGTCCAGAGACCCAGTACTTC
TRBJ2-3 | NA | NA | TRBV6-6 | CASSYLEPDTQYF | TGTGCCAGCAGTTACCTCGAGCCAGATACGCAGTATTTT
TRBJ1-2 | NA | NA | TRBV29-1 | CSVEGLNYGYTF | TGCAGCGTTGAGGGATTGAACTATGGCTACACCTTC
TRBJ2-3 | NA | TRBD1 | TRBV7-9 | CASRTGGEDTQYF | TGTGCCAGCAGGACAGGGGGCGAGGATACGCAGTATTTT
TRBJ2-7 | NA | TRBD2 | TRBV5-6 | CASSSGGSYEQYF | TGTGCCAGCAGCTCCGGGGGGTCCTACGAGCAGTACTTC
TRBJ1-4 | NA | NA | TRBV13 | CASSLGRATNEKLFF | TGTGCCAGCAGCTTGGGACGGGCAACTAATGAAAAACTGTTTTTT
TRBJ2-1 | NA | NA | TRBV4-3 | CASSQFFFEGTGEFF | TGCGCCAGCAGCCAATTTTTCTTCGAGGGGACTGGAGAGTTCTTC
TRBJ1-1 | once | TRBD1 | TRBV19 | CASIPRGQGGTEAFF | TGTGCCAGTATTCCCCGGGGACAGGGAGGGACTGAAGCTTTCTTT
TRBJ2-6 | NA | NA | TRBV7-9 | CASSLGDSGANVLTF | TGTGCCAGCAGCCTGGGGGACTCTGGGGCCAACGTCCTGACTTTC
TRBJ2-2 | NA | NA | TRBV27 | CASSPGVNTGELFF | TGTGCCAGCAGTCCAGGGGTGAACACCGGGGAGCTGTTTTTT
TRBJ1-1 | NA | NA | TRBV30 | CAWSVPPGDTEAFF | TGTGCCTGGAGTGTACCTCCCGGGGACACTGAAGCTTTCTTT
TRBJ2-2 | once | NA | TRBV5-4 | CASSLGQRGVELFF | TGTGCCAGCAGCCTCGGGCAGAGGGGGGTGGAGCTGTTTTTT
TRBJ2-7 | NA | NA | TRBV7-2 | CASSLGDHEQYF | TGTGCCAGCAGCTTAGGCGACCACGAGCAGTACTTC
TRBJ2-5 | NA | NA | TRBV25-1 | CASTNPGTRQETQYF | TGTGCCAGCACTAACCCGGGGACAAGGCAAGAGACCCAGTACTTC
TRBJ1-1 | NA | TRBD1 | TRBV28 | CASSVTGGNTEAFF | TGTGCCAGCAGTGTGACAGGGGGGAACACTGAAGCTTTCTTT
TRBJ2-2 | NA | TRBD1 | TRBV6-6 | CASSSWDRGTGELFF | TGTGCCAGCAGTTCGTGGGACAGGGGAACCGGGGAGCTGTTTTTT
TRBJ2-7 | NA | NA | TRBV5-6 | CASSLDLTPAVEQYF | TGTGCCAGCAGCTTGGATCTTACCCCTGCTGTAGAGCAGTACTTC
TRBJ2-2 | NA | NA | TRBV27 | CASRDPTGELFF | TGTGCCAGCAGGGATCCCACCGGGGAGCTGTTTTTT
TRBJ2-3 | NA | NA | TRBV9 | CASSAYTGSGDTQYF | TGTGCCAGCAGCGCCTATACAGGCTCGGGAGATACGCAGTATTTT
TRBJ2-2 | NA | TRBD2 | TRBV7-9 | CASSPAGEDTGELFF | TGTGCCAGCAGCCCAGCGGGAGAGGACACCGGGGAGCTGTTTTTT
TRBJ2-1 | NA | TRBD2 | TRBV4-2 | CASSQELADNEQFF | TGTGCCAGCAGCCAAGAACTAGCGGACAATGAGCAGTTCTTC
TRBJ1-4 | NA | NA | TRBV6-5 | CASSYSRGEKLFF | TGTGCCAGCAGTTACTCCAGAGGTGAAAAACTGTTTTTT
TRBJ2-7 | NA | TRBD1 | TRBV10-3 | CAITPDRAVEQYF | TGTGCCATCACTCCCGACAGGGCTGTCGAGCAGTACTTC
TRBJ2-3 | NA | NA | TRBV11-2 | CASSLVADTQYF | TGTGCCAGCAGCTTAGTAGCAGATACGCAGTATTTT
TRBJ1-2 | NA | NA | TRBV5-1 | CASSLSGRGGYTF | TGCGCCAGCAGCTTGTCAGGGAGGGGTGGCTACACCTTC
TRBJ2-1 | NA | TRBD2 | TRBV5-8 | CASSLSGSGNEQFF | TGTGCCAGCAGCTTGTCGGGTAGCGGGAATGAGCAGTTCTTC
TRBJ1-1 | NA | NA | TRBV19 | CASSIDRGTEAFF | TGTGCCAGTAGTATAGACAGGGGCACTGAAGCTTTCTTT
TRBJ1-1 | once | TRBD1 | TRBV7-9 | CASSFEGADTEAFF | TGTGCCAGCAGCTTTGAGGGGGCCGACACTGAAGCTTTCTTT
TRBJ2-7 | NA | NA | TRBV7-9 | CASSLSRTDLAYSYEQYF | TGTGCCAGCAGCTTGAGCCGGACAGATTTAGCTTACTCCTACGAGCAGTACTTC
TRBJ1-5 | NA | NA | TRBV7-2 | CASGQKQYQPQHF | TGTGCCAGCGGGCAGAAGCAATATCAGCCCCAGCATTTT
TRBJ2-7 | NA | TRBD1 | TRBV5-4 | CASSPRDRSNEQYF | TGTGCCAGCAGCCCCCGGGACAGGTCGAACGAGCAGTACTTC
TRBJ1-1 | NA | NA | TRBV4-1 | CASSRGAEAFF | TGCGCCAGCAGCCGAGGGGCTGAAGCTTTCTTT
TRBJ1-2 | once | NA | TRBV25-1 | CASRLTGDYGYTF | TGTGCCAGCAGACTGACAGGAGACTATGGCTACACCTTC
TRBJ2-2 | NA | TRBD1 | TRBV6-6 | CASISGGTGELFF | TGTGCCAGCATTTCAGGGGGCACCGGGGAGCTGTTTTTT
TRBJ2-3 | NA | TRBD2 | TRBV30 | CAWSFLAGFGDTQYF | TGTGCCTGGAGTTTCCTAGCGGGGTTCGGGGATACGCAGTATTTT